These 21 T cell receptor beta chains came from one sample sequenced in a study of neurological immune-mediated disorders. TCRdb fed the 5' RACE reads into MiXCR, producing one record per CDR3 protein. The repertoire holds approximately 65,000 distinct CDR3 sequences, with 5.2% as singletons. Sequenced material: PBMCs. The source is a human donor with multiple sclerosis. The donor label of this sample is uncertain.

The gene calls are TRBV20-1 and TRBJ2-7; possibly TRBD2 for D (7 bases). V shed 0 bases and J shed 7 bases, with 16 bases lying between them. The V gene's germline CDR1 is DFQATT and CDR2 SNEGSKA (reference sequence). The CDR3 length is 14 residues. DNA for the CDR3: TGCAGTGCTAGAGATACCGGGGGGCCAGGAGAGCAGTACTTC. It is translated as CSARDTGGPGEQYF.

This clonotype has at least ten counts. For the CDR3, the DNA is TGTGCCAGCAGCTTAGGGAGAAGGGAGGGAACGCAGTATTTT. It specifies CASSLGRREGTQYF. This chain joins TRBV7-8 and TRBJ2-3, with 7 bases identical to TRBD2. The CDR3 runs to 14 residues. CDR1 is SGHVS and CDR2 is FQNEAQ in the germline V gene. Losses at the gene ends were 1 base for V and 9 bases for J; bases not matched to a gene: 7. The full variable domain, with the rest looked up from reference TRBV7-8 and TRBJ2-3, is GAGVSQSPRYKVAKRGQDVALRCDPISGHVSLFWYQQALGQGPEFLTYFQNEAQLDKSGLPSDRFFAERPEGSVSTLKIQRTQQEDSAVYLCASSLGRREGTQYFGPGTRLTVL.

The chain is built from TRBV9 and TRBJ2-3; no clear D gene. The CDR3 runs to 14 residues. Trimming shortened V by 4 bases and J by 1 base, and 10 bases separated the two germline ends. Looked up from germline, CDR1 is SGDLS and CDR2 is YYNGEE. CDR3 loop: CASSYDTRTDTQYF. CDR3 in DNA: TGTGCCAGCAGCTACGACACACGCACAGATACGCAGTATTTT. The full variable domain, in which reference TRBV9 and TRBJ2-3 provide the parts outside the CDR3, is DSGVTQTPKHLITATGQRVTLRCSPRSGDLSVYWYQQSLDQGLQFLIQYYNGEERAKGNILERFSAQQFPDLHSELNLSSLELGDSALYFCASSYDTRTDTQYFGPGTRLTVL.

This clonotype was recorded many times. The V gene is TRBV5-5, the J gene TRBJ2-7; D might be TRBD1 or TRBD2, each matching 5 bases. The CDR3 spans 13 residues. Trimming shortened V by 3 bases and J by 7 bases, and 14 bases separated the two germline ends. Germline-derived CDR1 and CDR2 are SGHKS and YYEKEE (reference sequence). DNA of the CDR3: TGTGCCAGCAGCTGGGACGGCCTTAGAGAGCAGTACTTC. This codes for CASSWDGLREQYF.

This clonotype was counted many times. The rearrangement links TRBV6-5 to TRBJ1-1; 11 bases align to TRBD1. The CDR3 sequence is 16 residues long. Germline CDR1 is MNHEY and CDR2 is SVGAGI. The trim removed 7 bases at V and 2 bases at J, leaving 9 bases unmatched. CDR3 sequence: CASKGQGAVFNTEAFF. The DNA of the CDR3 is TGTGCCAGCAAAGGACAGGGGGCAGTTTTTAACACTGAAGCTTTCTTT.

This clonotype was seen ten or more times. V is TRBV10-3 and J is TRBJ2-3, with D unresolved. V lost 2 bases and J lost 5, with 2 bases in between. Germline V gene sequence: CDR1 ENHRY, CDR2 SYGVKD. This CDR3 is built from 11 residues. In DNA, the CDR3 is TGTGCCATCAGTGAGATAGATACGCAGTATTTT. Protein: CAISEIDTQYF.

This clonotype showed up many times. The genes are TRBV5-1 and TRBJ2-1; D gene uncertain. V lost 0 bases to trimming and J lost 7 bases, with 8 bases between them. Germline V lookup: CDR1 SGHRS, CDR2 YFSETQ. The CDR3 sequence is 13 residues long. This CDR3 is CASSLGVENEQFF. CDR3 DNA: TGCGCCAGCAGCTTGGGGGTGGAGAATGAGCAGTTCTTC.

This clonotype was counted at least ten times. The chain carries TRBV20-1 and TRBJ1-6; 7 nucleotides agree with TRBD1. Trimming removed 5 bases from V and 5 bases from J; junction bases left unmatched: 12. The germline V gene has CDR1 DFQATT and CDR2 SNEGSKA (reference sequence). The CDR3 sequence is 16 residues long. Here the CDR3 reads CSAGTRGRGHNSPLHF. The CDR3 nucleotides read TGCAGTGCTGGTACCAGGGGGAGGGGGCATAATTCACCCCTCCACTTT.

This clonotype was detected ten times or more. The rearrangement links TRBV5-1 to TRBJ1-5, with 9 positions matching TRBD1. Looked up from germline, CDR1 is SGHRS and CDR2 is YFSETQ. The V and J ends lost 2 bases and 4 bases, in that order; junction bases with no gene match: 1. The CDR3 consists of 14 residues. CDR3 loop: CASSFGTGNQPQHF. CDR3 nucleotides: TGCGCCAGCAGCTTCGGGACAGGGAATCAGCCCCAGCATTTT.

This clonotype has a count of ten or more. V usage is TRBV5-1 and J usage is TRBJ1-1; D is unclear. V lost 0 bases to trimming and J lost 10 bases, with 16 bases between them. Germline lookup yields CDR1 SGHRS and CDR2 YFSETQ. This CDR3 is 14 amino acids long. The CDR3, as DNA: TGCGCCAGCAGCTTGGCCAATTTTGGTAGTGGAGCTTTCTTT. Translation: CASSLANFGSGAFF. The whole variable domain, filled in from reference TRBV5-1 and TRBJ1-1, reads KAGVTQTPRYLIKTRGQQVTLSCSPISGHRSVSWYQQTPGQGLQFLFEYFSETQRNKGNFPGRFSGRQFSNSRSEMNVSTLELGDSALYLCASSLANFGSGAFFGQGTRLTVV.

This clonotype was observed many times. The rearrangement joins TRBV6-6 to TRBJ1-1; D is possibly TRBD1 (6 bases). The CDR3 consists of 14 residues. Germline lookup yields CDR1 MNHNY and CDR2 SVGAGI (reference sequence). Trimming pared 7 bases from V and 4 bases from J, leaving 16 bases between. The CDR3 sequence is CASTLTGLGTEAFF. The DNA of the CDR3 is TGTGCCAGCACCCTAACAGGGCTGGGCACTGAAGCTTTCTTT.

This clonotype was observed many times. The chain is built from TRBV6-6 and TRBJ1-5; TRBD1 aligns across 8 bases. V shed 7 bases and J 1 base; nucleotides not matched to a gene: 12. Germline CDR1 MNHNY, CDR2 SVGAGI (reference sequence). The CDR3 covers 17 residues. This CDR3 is CASTRGQGRRSNQPQHF. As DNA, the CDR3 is TGTGCCAGCACCCGAGGACAGGGAAGGCGAAGCAATCAGCCCCAGCATTTT.

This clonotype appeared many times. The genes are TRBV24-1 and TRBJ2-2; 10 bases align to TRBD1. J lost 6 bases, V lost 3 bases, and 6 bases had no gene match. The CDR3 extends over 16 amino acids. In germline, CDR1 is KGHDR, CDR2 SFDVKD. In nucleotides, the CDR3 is TGTGCCACCAGTGATCCCGGGACAGGGGTGGCCGGGGAGCTGTTTTTT. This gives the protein CATSDPGTGVAGELFF.

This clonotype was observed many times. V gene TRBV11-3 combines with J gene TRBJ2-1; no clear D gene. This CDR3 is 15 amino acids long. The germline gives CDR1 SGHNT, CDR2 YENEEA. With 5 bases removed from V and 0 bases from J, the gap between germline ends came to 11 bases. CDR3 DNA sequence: TGTGCCAGCAGCCCGAGGCAGAGCTCCTACAATGAGCAGTTCTTC. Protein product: CASSPRQSSYNEQFF.

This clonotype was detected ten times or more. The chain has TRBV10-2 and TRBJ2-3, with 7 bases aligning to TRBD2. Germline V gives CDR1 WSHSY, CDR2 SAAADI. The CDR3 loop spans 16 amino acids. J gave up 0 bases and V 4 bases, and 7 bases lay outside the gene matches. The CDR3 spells CASSAGGGSSTDTQYF. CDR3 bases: TGCGCCAGCAGTGCGGGGGGAGGATCGAGCACAGATACGCAGTATTTT.

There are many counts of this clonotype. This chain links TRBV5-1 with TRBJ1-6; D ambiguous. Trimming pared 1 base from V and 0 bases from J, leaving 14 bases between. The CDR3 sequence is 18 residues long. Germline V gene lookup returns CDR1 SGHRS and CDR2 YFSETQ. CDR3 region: CASSLTGNGPSYNSPLHF. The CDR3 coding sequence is TGCGCCAGCAGCTTGACGGGAAACGGCCCCTCCTATAATTCACCCCTCCACTTT.

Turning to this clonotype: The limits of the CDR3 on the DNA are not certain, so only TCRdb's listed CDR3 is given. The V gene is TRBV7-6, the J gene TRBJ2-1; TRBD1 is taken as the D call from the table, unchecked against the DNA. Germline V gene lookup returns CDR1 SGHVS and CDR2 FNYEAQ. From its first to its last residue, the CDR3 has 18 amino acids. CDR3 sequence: CASSFYICSALQGNEQFF.

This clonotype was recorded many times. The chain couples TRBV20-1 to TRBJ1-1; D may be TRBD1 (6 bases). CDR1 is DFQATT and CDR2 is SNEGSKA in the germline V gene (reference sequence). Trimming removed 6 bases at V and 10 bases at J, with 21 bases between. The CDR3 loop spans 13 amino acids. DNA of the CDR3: TGCAGTGCCTTACGGGGGCTGGTTGGTACAGCTTTCTTT. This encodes CSALRGLVGTAFF.

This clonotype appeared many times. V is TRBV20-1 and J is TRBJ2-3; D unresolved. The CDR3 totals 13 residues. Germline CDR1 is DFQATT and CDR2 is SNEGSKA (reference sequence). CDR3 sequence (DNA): TGCAGCTGGTCGTTGCCCCCGCCAGTTACGCAGTATTTT. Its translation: CSWSLPPPVTQYF.

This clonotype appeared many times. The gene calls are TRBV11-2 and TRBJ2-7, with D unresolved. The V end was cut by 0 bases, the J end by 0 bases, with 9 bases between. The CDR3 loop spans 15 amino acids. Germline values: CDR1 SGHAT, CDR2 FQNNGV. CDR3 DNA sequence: TGTGCCAGCAGCTTAGAGGGGTCCTTCTCCTACGAGCAGTACTTC. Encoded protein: CASSLEGSFSYEQYF. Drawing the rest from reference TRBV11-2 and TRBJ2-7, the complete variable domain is EAGVAQSPRYKIIEKRQSVAFWCNPISGHATLYWYQQILGQGPKLLIQFQNNGVVDDSQLPKDRFSAERLKGVDSTLKIQPAKLEDSAVYLCASSLEGSFSYEQYFGPGTRLTVT.

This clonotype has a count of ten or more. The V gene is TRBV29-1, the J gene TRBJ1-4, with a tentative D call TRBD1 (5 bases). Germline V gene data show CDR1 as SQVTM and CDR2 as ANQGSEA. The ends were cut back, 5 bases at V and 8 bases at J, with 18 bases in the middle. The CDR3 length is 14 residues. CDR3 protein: CSVRSQGFGEKLFF. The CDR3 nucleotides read TGCAGCGTTCGGTCGCAGGGCTTTGGAGAAAAACTGTTTTTT.